The clone carrying this T cell receptor (beta chain) was detected a few times. Its antigen is not identified. The entry originates in a study of blood T cells in healthy people across ages. Study results and limitations: Estimated diversity, derived from one million T cells, was regarded as an underestimate. Naive T cell percentage strongly correlated with TCR beta diversity.

The authors ran a second PCR of 7 to 11 cycles using a sample-barcoded 5' primer and a J-beta primer mix. TCRdb reprocessed the 5' RACE reads via MiXCR and lists one record per CDR3 protein. Of about 1.6 million distinct CDR3 sequences in the sample, approximately 32% were seen once. This CDR3 has 16 residues. V lost 3 bases to trimming and J lost 4 bases; unmatched junction nucleotides: 9. Germline-derived CDR1 and CDR2 are SGHKS and YYEKEE (reference sequence). Sequencing was performed on blood. V gene TRBV5-5 combines with J gene TRBJ1-2, with 10 bases identical to TRBD1. This TCR was sampled from a woman under 40 in good health. The CDR3 bases are TGTGCCAGCAGCTCCGGGACAGGGGCACTCGGCTATGGCTACACCTTC. Translated: CASSSGTGALGYGYTF.